This T cell receptor (beta chain) was recorded in a study of beta chain features in type 1 diabetes. Study overall: Healthy donors resembled patients in age, gender and cell yields.

Notes on the study in general: Any HLA effect on TCRB rearrangement was left unresolved by small sub-analyses. Researchers report that Type 1 diabetes patients had moderately but significantly shorter TCRB CDR3s across all four CD4+ subsets.

The authors reverse transcribed all of the isolated RNA, so sequencing captured expressed TCRB transcripts. Measured with immunoSEQ multiplex PCR; TCRdb has only the in-frame clones, and not every one. The sample carries about 41,000 clones, 66% recorded once. This CDR3 is 13 amino acids long. V lost 11 bases and J 7 bases, leaving 20 bases between the germline ends. From germline, CDR1 is MNHNS and CDR2 SASEGT. About this clone: Its antigen is not identified.

The chain combines TRBV6-1 with TRBJ1-2; a weak D match, TRBD1 (6 bases). Input material: Tregs from blood. This receptor was taken from a man aged 25-40 years with type 1 diabetes. Some clones in this sample may be carry-over from other donors' samples. CDR3 bases: TGTGCCCTAATTGGGCAGGGGCCTCGTGGCTACACCTTC. Its translation is CALIGQGPRGYTF.